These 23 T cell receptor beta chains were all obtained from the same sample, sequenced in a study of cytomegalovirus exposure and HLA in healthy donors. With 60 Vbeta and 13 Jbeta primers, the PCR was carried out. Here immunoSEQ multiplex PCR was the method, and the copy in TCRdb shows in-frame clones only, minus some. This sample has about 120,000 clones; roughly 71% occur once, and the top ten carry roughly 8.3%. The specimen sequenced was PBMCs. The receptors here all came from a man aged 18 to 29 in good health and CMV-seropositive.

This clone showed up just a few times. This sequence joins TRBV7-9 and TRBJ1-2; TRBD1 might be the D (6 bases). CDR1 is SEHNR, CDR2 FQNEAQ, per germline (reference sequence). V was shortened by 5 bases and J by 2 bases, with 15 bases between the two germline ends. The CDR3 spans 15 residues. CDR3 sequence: CASSRDTAGNYGYTF. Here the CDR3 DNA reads TGTGCCAGCAGCCGGGACACCGCAGGGAACTATGGCTACACCTTC.

CDR3 in amino acids: CASSSYRGLGEKLFF. CDR3 nucleotide sequence: TGCGCCAGCAGCTCCTACAGGGGCCTTGGTGAAAAACTGTTTTTT. The V call is TRBV5-1, the J call TRBJ1-4; 7 bases align to TRBD1. In germline, CDR1 is SGHRS, CDR2 YFSETQ. This CDR3 has 15 amino acids. Trimming removed 3 bases from V and 7 bases from J; junction bases left unmatched: 9.

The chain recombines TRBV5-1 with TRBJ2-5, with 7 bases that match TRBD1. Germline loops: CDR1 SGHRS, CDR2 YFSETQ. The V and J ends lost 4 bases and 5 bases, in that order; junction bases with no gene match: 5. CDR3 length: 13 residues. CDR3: CASSIQGKETQYF. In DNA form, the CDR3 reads TGCGCCAGCAGCATACAGGGGAAGGAGACCCAGTACTTC.

The CDR3 protein is CASTGRGGSSPLHF. The CDR3 bases are TGTGCCAGCACAGGGAGAGGGGGCAGTTCACCCCTCCACTTT. This rearrangement joins TRBV2 to TRBJ1-6, with TRBD1 matching 7 bases. V trimming: 7 bases; J trimming: 9 bases; junction bases outside the gene matches: 9. The CDR3 is 14 amino acids. Germline values: CDR1 SNHLY, CDR2 FYNNEI.

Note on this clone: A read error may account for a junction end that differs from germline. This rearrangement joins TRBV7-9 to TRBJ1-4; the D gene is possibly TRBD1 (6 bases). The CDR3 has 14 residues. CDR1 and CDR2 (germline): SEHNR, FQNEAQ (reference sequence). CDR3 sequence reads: CSSSRTDLNEKLFF. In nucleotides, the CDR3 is TGTTCCAGCAGCAGGACAGATCTTAATGAAAAACTGTTTTTT. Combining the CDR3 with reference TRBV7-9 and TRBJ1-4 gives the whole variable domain DTGVSQNPRHKITKRGQNVTFRCDPISEHNRLYWYRQTLGQGPEFLTYFQNEAQLEKSRLLSDRFSAERPKGSFSTLEIQRTEQGDSAMYLCSSSRTDLNEKLFFGSGTQLSVL.

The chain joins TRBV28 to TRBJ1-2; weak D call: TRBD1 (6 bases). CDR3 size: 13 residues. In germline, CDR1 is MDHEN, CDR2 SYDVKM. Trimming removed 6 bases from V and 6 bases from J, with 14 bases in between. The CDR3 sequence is CASRLIRGDGYTF. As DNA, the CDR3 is TGTGCCAGCAGATTAATCAGGGGAGATGGCTACACCTTC.

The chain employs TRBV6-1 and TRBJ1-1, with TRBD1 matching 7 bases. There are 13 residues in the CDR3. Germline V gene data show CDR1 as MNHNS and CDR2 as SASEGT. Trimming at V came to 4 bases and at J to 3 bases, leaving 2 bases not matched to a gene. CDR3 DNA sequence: TGTGCCAGCAGTGCTGACAGGGACACTGAAGCTTTCTTT. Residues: CASSADRDTEAFF.

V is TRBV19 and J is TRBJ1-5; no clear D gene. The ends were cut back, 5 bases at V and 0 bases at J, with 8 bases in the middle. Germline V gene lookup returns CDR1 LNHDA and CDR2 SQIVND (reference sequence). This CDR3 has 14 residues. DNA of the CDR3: TGTGCCAGTAGTTCCCTTTATAGCAATCAGCCCCAGCATTTT. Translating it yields CASSSLYSNQPQHF. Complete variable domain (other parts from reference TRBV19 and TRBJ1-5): DGGITQSPKYLFRKEGQNVTLSCEQNLNHDAMYWYRQDPGQGLRLIYYSQIVNDFQKGDIAEGYSVSREKKESFPLTVTSAQKNPTAFYLCASSSLYSNQPQHFGDGTRLSIL.

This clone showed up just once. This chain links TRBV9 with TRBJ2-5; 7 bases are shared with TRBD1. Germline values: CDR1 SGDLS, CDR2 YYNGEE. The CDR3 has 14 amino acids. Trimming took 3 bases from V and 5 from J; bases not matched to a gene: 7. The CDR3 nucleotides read TGTGCCAGCAGCGCAAGACAGGGACGGGAGACCCAGTACTTC. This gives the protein CASSARQGRETQYF.

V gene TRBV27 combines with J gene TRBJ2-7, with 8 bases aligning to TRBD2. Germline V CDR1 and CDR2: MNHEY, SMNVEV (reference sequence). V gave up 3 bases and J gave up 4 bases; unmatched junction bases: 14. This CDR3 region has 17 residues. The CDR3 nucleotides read TGTGCCAGCAGTTTCAAGACAAGCGGGGGCCCTATTTACGAGCAGTACTTC. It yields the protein CASSFKTSGGPIYEQYF.

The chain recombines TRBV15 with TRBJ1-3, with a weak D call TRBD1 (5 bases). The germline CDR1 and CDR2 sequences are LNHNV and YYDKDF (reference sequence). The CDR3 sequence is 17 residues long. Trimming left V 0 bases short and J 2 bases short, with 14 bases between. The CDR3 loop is CATSRDEAGSTGNTIYF. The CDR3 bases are TGTGCCACCAGCAGAGATGAGGCAGGGTCAACTGGAAACACCATATATTTT.

The CDR3 reads CASSSGLAGGLETQYF. CDR3 bases: TGTGCCAGCAGCTCAGGACTAGCGGGGGGGCTGGAGACCCAGTACTTC. V gene TRBV9 combines with J gene TRBJ2-5; 15 bases map to TRBD2. This CDR3 spans 16 amino acids. CDR1 SGDLS and CDR2 YYNGEE come from the germline V gene. With 4 bases clipped from V and 5 bases from J, the junction kept 6 bases outside the gene matches.

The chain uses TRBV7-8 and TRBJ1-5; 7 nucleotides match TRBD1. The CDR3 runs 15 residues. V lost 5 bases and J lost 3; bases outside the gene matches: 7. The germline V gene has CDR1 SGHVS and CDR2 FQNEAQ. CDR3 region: CASSARQGLNQPQHF. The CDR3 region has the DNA TGTGCCAGCAGCGCCAGACAGGGACTCAATCAGCCCCAGCATTTT.

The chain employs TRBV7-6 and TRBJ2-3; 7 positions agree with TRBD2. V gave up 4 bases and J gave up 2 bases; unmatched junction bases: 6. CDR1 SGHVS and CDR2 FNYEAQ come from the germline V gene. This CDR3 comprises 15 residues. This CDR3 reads CASSWGSGPTDTQYF. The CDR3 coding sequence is TGTGCCAGCAGCTGGGGTAGCGGGCCCACAGATACGCAGTATTTT. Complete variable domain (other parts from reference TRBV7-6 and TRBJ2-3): GAGVSQSPRYKVTKRGQDVALRCDPISGHVSLYWYRQALGQGPEFLTYFNYEAQQDKSGLPNDRFSAERPEGSISTLTIQRTEQRDSAMYRCASSWGSGPTDTQYFGPGTRLTVL.

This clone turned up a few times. Here the CDR3 DNA reads TGTGCCAGCAGTTCACGGGGGGGCGGGGGCACTGAAGCTTTCTTT. Protein: CASSSRGGGGTEAFF. The rearrangement joins TRBV27 to TRBJ1-1; weak D call: TRBD1 (6 bases). Trimming removed 4 bases from V and 4 bases from J, with 16 bases in between. The V gene's germline CDR1 is MNHEY and CDR2 SMNVEV (reference sequence). The length of the CDR3 is 15 residues.

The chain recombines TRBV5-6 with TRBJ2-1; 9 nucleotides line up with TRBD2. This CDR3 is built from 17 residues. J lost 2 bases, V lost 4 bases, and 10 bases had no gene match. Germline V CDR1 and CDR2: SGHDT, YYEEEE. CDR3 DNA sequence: TGTGCCAGCAGCAGTCGGCTAGCGGGGACCGCCTACAATGAGCAGTTCTTC. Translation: CASSSRLAGTAYNEQFF.

The chain's CDR3 is CASSQLGRGLYEQYF. CDR3 coding DNA: TGTGCCAGCAGCCAGCTAGGCAGGGGGTTATACGAGCAGTACTTC. The chain links TRBV7-6 to TRBJ2-7; the match to TRBD1 covers 7 bases. After removal of 5 bases from V and 4 bases from J, the junction contained 11 bases not matched to a gene. Germline CDR1 is SGHVS and CDR2 is FNYEAQ. The CDR3 totals 15 residues.

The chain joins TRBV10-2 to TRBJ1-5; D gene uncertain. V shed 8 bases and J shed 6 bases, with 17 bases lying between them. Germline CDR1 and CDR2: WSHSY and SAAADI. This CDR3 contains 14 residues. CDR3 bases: TGCGCCAGCTGGGTCGGTGCGAGGTCTCAGCCCCAGCATTTT. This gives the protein CASWVGARSQPQHF.

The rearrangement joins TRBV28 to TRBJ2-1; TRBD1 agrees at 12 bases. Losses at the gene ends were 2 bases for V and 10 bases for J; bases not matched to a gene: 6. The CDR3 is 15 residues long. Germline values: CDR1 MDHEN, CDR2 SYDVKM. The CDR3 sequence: CASSLRGTGGVEQFF. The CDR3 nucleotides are TGTGCCAGCAGTTTAAGAGGGACAGGGGGCGTGGAGCAGTTCTTC.

CDR3 DNA sequence: TGTGCCATCAGTGAGTCCCCAGGGGGTATGGGAAGCTATGGCTACACCTTC. Translated: CAISESPGGMGSYGYTF. The chain uses TRBV10-3 and TRBJ1-2, with 7 positions matching TRBD1. The CDR3 spans 17 residues. The germline V gene encodes CDR1 ENHRY and CDR2 SYGVKD. V shed 0 bases and J 4 bases; nucleotides not matched to a gene: 11.

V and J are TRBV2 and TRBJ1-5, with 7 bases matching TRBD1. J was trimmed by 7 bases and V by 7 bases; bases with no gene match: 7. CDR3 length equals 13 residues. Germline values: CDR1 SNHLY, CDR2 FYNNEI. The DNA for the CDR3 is TGTGCCAGCACGGCAGGGGGGTCCCAGCCCCAGCATTTT. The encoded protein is CASTAGGSQPQHF.

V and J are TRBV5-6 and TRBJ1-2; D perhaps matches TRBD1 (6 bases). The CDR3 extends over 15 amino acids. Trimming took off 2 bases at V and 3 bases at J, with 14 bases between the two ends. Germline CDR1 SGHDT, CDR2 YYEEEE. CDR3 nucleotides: TGTGCCAGCAGCTTTCATAGTACAGGGCACTATGGCTACACCTTC. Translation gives CASSFHSTGHYGYTF.

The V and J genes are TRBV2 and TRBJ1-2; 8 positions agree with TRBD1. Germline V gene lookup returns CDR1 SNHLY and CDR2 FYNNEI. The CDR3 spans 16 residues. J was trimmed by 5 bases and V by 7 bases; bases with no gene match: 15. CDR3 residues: CASIQTGTGRGYGYTF. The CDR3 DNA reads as TGTGCCAGCATCCAAACCGGGACAGGCAGAGGGTATGGCTACACCTTC.